The 16 T cell receptor beta chains below all came from one sample that was sequenced in a study of blood T cell repertoires in COVID-19. Here immunoSEQ multiplex PCR was the method, and the copy in TCRdb shows in-frame clones only, minus some. The sample yields some 150,000 clones, about 84% seen once. Source material: peripheral blood. These receptors were collected from a woman of 80 years or more in a cohort sampled during active or convalescent COVID-19.

To note about this clone: This same CDR3 is encoded by further DNA sequences in the sample. The V call is TRBV5-1, the J call TRBJ1-1; no definite D call. Germline V CDR1 and CDR2: SGHRS, YFSETQ. With 1 base removed from V and 1 base from J, the gap between germline ends came to 5 bases. The CDR3 loop spans 13 amino acids. This CDR3 reads CASSLFQNTEAFF. The CDR3 DNA reads as TGCGCCAGCAGCTTGTTTCAGAACACTGAAGCTTTCTTT.

This rearrangement joins TRBV6-2 or TRBV6-3 to TRBJ2-2; weak D call: TRBD2 (5 bases). The germline CDR1 and CDR2 sequences are MNHEY and SVGEGT. There are 13 residues in the CDR3. V lost 5 bases, J lost 5 bases, and 9 bases lay in between. The CDR3, as DNA: TGTGCCAGCAGTCTTACTAGTACCGGGGAGCTGTTTTTT. Amino acids: CASSLTSTGELFF.

The chain joins TRBV18 to TRBJ2-6; no firm D call. The germline V gene encodes CDR1 KGHSH and CDR2 LQKENI. V lost 3 bases to trimming and J lost 0 bases, with 6 bases between them. The CDR3 contains 15 residues. CDR3 in amino acids: CASSPTSSGANVLTF. CDR3 bases: TGTGCCAGCTCACCTACAAGCTCTGGGGCCAACGTCCTGACTTTC.

The genes are TRBV2 and TRBJ1-4; D uncertain. The CDR3 has 12 amino acids. V gave up 0 bases and J gave up 10 bases, with 6 bases separating them. In germline, CDR1 is SNHLY, CDR2 FYNNEI. This chain's CDR3 is CASSEAIRKLFF. In nucleotides, the CDR3 is TGTGCCAGCAGTGAAGCTATTAGAAAACTGTTTTTT.

J is TRBJ2-3 and V is TRBV4-2; 9 nucleotides align to TRBD2. CDR3 length: 20 amino acids. Trimming took 1 base from V and 3 from J; bases not matched to a gene: 17. CDR1 is LGHNA, CDR2 YNFKEQ, per germline. This CDR3 is CASSQVSHTRAGGWTDTQYF. CDR3 DNA: TGTGCCAGCAGCCAAGTCTCCCACACGAGGGCGGGGGGGTGGACAGATACGCAGTATTTT.

The V call is TRBV27, the J call TRBJ2-3, with TRBD1 as a possible D gene (6 bases). Trimming left V 3 bases short and J 6 bases short, with 16 bases between. Germline lookup yields CDR1 MNHEY and CDR2 SMNVEV (reference sequence). The CDR3 spans 15 residues. Here the CDR3 reads CASSFLQGRRDTQYF. The CDR3 coding sequence is TGTGCCAGCAGTTTTTTACAGGGAAGGAGGGATACGCAGTATTTT.

The CDR3 is CATSDGTAMYNEQFF. In nucleotides, the CDR3 is TGTGCCACCAGTGACGGGACAGCGATGTACAATGAGCAGTTCTTC. The J gene is TRBJ2-1, the V gene TRBV24-1; 7 positions match TRBD1. The germline V gene encodes CDR1 KGHDR and CDR2 SFDVKD. The CDR3 has 15 amino acids. V was clipped by 4 bases and J by 4 bases; unmatched bases: 6.

The rearrangement links TRBV19 to TRBJ1-5, with 7 bases lining up with TRBD1. V lost 8 bases and J lost 2; bases outside the gene matches: 9. Per germline, CDR1 LNHDA and CDR2 SQIVND (reference sequence). CDR3 length equals 15 residues. This CDR3 is CASRGGHLGNQPQHF. The DNA for the CDR3 is TGTGCCAGTCGAGGGGGCCATCTGGGCAATCAGCCCCAGCATTTT.

The V gene is TRBV27, the J gene TRBJ2-1; 8 nucleotides agree with TRBD2. With V trimmed by 6 bases and J by 1 base, 11 bases remained unmatched. CDR1 and CDR2 (germline): MNHEY, SMNVEV (reference sequence). This CDR3 contains 17 residues. DNA for the CDR3: TGTGCCAGCAGCTTCCTGTTGACTAGCGAATCCTACAATGAGCAGTTCTTC. Translated: CASSFLLTSESYNEQFF.

The chain couples TRBV2 to TRBJ1-6; D is possibly TRBD1 (5 bases). The germline CDR1 and CDR2 sequences are SNHLY and FYNNEI. The CDR3 is made up of 14 amino acids. V lost 4 bases and J 6 bases, leaving 10 bases between the germline ends. Here the CDR3 reads CASSARVGNSPLHF. In DNA form, the CDR3 reads TGTGCCAGCAGTGCCAGGGTGGGTAATTCACCCCTCCACTTT.

The rearrangement joins TRBV7-3 to TRBJ2-1; 12 positions agree with TRBD2. The CDR3 contains 15 residues. J lost 9 bases, V lost 5 bases, and 8 bases had no gene match. Germline CDR1 SGHTA, CDR2 FQGTGA. CDR3: CASSLAGGPVGEQFF. For the CDR3, the DNA is TGTGCCAGCAGCCTAGCGGGGGGGCCAGTAGGTGAGCAGTTCTTC.

The chain links TRBV18 to TRBJ1-1; D gene uncertain. This CDR3 is built from 13 residues. CDR1 is KGHSH, CDR2 LQKENI, per germline. V dropped 0 bases and J dropped 6 bases, with 8 bases sitting between them. CDR3 DNA sequence: TGTGCCAGCTCACCACCGGGAGGACCTGAAGCTTTCTTT. It yields the protein CASSPPGGPEAFF. Full variable domain (outside the CDR3, taken from reference TRBV18 and TRBJ1-1): NAGVMQNPRHLVRRRGQEARLRCSPMKGHSHVYWYRQLPEEGLKFMVYLQKENIIDESGMPKERFSAEFPKEGPSILRIQQVVRGDSAAYFCASSPPGGPEAFFGQGTRLTVV.

The rearrangement uses TRBV11-2 and TRBJ2-5; possible D gene TRBD2, 5 bases. V shed 5 bases and J shed 2 bases, with 27 bases lying between them. In germline, CDR1 is SGHAT, CDR2 FQNNGV. The CDR3 totals 19 residues. The CDR3 here is CASSVGERMGPSDQETQYF. CDR3 DNA: TGTGCCAGCAGCGTGGGTGAGCGGATGGGTCCTTCGGATCAAGAGACCCAGTACTTC.

The CDR3: CASSYDTGTSPLHF. CDR3 in DNA: TGCGCCAGCAGCTACGATACAGGGACTTCACCCCTCCACTTT. The chain recombines TRBV5-1 with TRBJ1-6; a weak D match, TRBD1 (6 bases). In germline, CDR1 is SGHRS, CDR2 YFSETQ. V was clipped by 3 bases and J by 9 bases, with 13 bases between them. This CDR3 is 14 amino acids long.

With respect to this clone: Compared with germline, one end of the junction differs, possibly owing to a read error. The chain recombines TRBV7-9 with TRBJ1-2; D possibly corresponds to TRBD1 (6 bases). This CDR3 region has 14 residues. CDR1 and CDR2 (germline): SEHNR, FQNEAQ (reference sequence). CDR3 amino acids: CASTLTGIQGGYTF. The CDR3, as DNA: TGTGCCAGCACCTTAACAGGGATCCAGGGGGGCTACACCTTC.

This sequence joins TRBV6-4 and TRBJ1-2; 8 bases are a match to TRBD1. The V segment lost 4 bases and the J segment 2 bases; nucleotides outside the gene matches: 6. This CDR3 region has 15 residues. Germline V gene data show CDR1 as MRHNA and CDR2 as SNTAGT. CDR3 sequence reads: CASSAQGQANYGYTF. DNA for the CDR3: TGTGCCAGCAGTGCCCAGGGACAGGCAAACTATGGCTACACCTTC.